The T cell receptor beta chain under discussion was sequenced for a study of cytomegalovirus exposure and HLA in healthy donors. Study-wide context: A prior study identified 110 million or so unique TCR beta sequences from about 200 million T cells.

About this clone itself: Antigen specificity is unknown.

The germline V gene has CDR1 MDHEN and CDR2 SYDVKM. With 2 bases removed from V and 0 bases from J, the gap between germline ends came to 11 bases. The CDR3 runs 16 residues. The PCR employed 60 Vbeta primers together with 13 Jbeta primers. Assay: immunoSEQ multiplex PCR; the TCRdb copy retains only in-frame clones and omits some. The sample consists of some 150,000 clones, 75% of them appearing once. Notes on the study in general: For TCR beta chains, V- and J-gene trimming was later linked to a missense DCLRE1C variant. Sequencing depth across donors, presence/absence analyses assumed, was roughly uniform.

Sequences were obtained from PBMCs. This TCR came from a man in his forties in good health and CMV-seronegative. The chain employs TRBV28 and TRBJ2-1; the D gene is possibly TRBD1 (5 bases). The CDR3 sequence: CASSLRQLSSYNEQFF. The CDR3 nucleotides read TGTGCCAGCAGTTTACGACAGCTGAGCTCCTACAATGAGCAGTTCTTC.